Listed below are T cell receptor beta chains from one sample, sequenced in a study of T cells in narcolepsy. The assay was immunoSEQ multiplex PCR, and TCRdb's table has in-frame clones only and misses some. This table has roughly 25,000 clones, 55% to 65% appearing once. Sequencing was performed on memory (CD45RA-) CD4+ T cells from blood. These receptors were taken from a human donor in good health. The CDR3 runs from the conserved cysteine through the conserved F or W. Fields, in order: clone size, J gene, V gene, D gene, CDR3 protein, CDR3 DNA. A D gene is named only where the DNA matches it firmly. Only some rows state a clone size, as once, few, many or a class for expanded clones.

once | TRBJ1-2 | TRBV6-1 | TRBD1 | CASRERGTGGVYGYTF | TGTGCCAGCAGGGAAAGGGGGACAGGGGGAGTCTATGGCTACACCTTC
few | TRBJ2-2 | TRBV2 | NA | CASSRANTGELFF | TGTGCCAGCAGTCGCGCGAACACCGGGGAGCTGTTTTTT
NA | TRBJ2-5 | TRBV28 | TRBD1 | CASSRTGGAETQYF | TGTGCCAGCAGTCGGACAGGGGGCGCCGAGACCCAGTACTTC
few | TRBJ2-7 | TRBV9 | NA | CASSPEASAYEQYF | TGTGCCAGCAGCCCCGAGGCGTCTGCCTACGAGCAGTACTTC
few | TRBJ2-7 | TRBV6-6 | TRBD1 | CASSYSRTGTYEQYF | TGTGCCAGCAGTTACTCGAGGACAGGGACCTACGAGCAGTACTTC
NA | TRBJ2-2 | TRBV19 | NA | CASSPTGRTGELFF | TGTGCCAGTAGTCCCACAGGGCGTACCGGGGAGCTGTTTTTT
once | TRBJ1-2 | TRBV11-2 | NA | CASSLEPQTYGYTF | TGTGCCAGCAGCTTAGAACCCCAAACCTATGGCTACACCTTC
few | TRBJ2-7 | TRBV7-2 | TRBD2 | CASSPGKRGSYEQYF | TGTGCCAGCAGCCCGGGAAAGCGGGGGTCCTACGAGCAGTACTTC
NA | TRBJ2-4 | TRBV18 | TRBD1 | CASSPPDWTGRKLAKNIQYF | TGTGCCAGCTCACCACCGGACTGGACAGGAAGAAAACTAGCCAAAAACATTCAGTACTTC
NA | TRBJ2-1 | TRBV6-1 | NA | CATKMGGGVNEQFF | TGTGCCACCAAGATGGGGGGCGGGGTAAATGAGCAGTTCTTC
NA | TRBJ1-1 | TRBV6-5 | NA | CASSYSPGLGEAFF | TGTGCCAGCAGTTACTCCCCAGGGTTGGGTGAAGCTTTCTTT
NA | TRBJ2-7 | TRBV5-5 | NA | CASSLETDKGYEQYF | TGTGCCAGCAGCTTGGAGACAGACAAGGGCTACGAGCAGTACTTC
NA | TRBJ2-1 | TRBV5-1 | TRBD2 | CASSPTSGSSNEQFF | TGCGCCAGCAGCCCCACTAGCGGGAGCTCAAATGAGCAGTTCTTC
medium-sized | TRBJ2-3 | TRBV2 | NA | CASRRLTGGTDTQYF | TGTGCCAGCAGGAGGCTAACAGGAGGCACAGATACGCAGTATTTT
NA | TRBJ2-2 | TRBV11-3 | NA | CASSPGSTLTGELFF | TGTGCCAGCAGCCCTGGGTCCACTTTAACCGGGGAGCTGTTTTTT
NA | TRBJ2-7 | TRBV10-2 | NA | CASSELAIAYEQYF | TGCGCCAGCAGTGAGTTGGCAATCGCTTACGAGCAGTACTTC
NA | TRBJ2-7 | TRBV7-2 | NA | CASSFRDEQYF | TGTGCCAGCAGCTTCAGGGACGAGCAGTACTTC
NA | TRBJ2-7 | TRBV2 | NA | CASSPTPGFKYF | TGTGCCAGCAGCCCGACCCCCGGGTTTAAGTACTTC
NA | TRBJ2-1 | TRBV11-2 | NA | CASSPSTSNEQFF | TGTGCCAGCAGCCCCTCGACTAGCAATGAGCAGTTCTTC
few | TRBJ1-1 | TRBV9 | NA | CASSVGLQNTEAFF | TGTGCCAGCAGCGTAGGACTCCAAAACACTGAAGCTTTCTTT
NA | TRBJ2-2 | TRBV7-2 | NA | CASSLGGRVIGELFF | TGTGCCAGCAGCTTAGGCGGCAGGGTGATCGGGGAGCTGTTTTTT
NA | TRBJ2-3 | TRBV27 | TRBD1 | CASSLRGPIASTDTQYF | TGTGCCAGCAGTTTAAGGGGGCCCATTGCGAGCACAGATACGCAGTATTTT
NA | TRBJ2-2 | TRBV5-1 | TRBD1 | CASSEAGGTGELFF | TGCGCCAGCAGTGAGGCAGGGGGCACCGGGGAGCTGTTTTTT
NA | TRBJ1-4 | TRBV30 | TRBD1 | CAWSPDRGHEKLFF | TGTGCCTGGAGCCCGGACAGGGGGCATGAAAAACTGTTTTTT
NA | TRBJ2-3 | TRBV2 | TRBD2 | CASSALAGTDTQYF | TGTGCCAGCAGTGCGCTAGCGGGCACAGATACGCAGTATTTT
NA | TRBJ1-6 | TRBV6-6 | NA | CASSSGYGSPLHF | TGTGCCAGCAGTTCAGGGTACGGTTCACCCCTCCACTTT
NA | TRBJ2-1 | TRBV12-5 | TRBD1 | CASGSKSGTGRNNEQFF | TGTGCTAGTGGTTCAAAGTCCGGGACAGGGCGAAACAATGAGCAGTTCTTC
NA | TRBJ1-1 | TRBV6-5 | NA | CASRGGGSTEAFF | TGTGCCAGCAGAGGGGGGGGTAGCACTGAAGCTTTCTTT
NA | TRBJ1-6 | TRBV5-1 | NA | CASSFGYQNSPLHF | TGCGCCAGCAGCTTCGGTTACCAGAATTCACCCCTCCACTTT
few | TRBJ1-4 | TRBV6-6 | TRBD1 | CASGVGQLNEKLFF | TGTGCCAGCGGCGTGGGACAGCTGAATGAAAAACTGTTTTTT
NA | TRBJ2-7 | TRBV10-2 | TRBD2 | CASSEPSGGSSYEQYF | TGCGCCAGCAGTGAGCCTAGCGGGGGAAGCTCCTACGAGCAGTACTTC
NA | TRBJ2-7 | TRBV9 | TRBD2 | CASSGLAGGYHEQYF | TGTGCCAGCAGCGGACTAGCGGGAGGTTACCACGAGCAGTACTTC
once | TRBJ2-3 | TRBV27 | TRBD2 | CASSPTLAGRSQDTQYF | TGTGCCAGCAGTCCTACTCTAGCGGGAAGGTCTCAAGATACGCAGTATTTT
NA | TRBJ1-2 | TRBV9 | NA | CASSSGSSAYTGYTF | TGTGCCAGCAGCTCGGGGTCCTCCGCATATACTGGCTACACCTTC
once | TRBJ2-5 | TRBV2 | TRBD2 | CASKGLAGTQETQYF | TGTGCCAGCAAAGGACTAGCGGGGACCCAAGAGACCCAGTACTTC
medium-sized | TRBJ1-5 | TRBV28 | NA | CASSIEGNQPQHF | TGTGCCAGCAGTATCGAGGGCAATCAGCCCCAGCATTTT
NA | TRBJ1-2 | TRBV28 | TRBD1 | CASSLSGTGGYYGYTF | TGTGCCAGCAGTCTTTCCGGGACAGGGGGCTACTATGGCTACACCTTC
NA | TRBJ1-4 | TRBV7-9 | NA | CASSRGEGGDEKLFF | TGTGCCAGCAGCCGCGGGGAGGGAGGAGATGAAAAACTGTTTTTT
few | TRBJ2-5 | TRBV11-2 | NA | CASSLGASGLQETQYF | TGTGCCAGCAGCTTAGGAGCCTCGGGACTGCAAGAGACCCAGTACTTC
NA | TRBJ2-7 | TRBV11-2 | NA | CASSTSIPLYEQYF | TGTGCCAGCAGCACCAGTATTCCGCTCTACGAGCAGTACTTC
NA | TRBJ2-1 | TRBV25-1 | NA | CASSESRGSGQFF | TGTGCCAGCAGTGAATCCAGGGGATCCGGCCAGTTCTTC
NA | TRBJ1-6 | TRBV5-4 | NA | CASTGGRRRDSPLHF | TGTGCCAGCACCGGGGGACGGAGACGGGATTCACCCCTCCACTTT
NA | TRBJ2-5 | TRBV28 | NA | CASSVGGPRGRETQYF | TGTGCCAGCAGTGTCGGGGGGCCGAGGGGAAGGGAGACCCAGTACTTC
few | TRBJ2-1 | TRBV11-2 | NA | CAVERGSSYNEQFF | TGTGCCGTAGAGCGAGGAAGCTCCTACAATGAGCAGTTCTTC
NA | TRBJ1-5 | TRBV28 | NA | CASCDRFQPQHF | TGTGCCAGCTGCGACAGGTTTCAGCCCCAGCATTTT
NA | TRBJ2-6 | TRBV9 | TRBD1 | CASSARPGTGLGANVLTF | TGTGCCAGCAGCGCCCGTCCCGGGACAGGTCTTGGGGCCAACGTCCTGACTTTC
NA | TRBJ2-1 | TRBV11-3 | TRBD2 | CASSLGLAGNNEQFF | TGTGCCAGCAGCTTAGGACTAGCGGGGAACAATGAGCAGTTCTTC
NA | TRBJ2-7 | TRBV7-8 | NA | CASSWAGVDEQYF | TGTGCCAGCAGCTGGGCAGGGGTGGACGAGCAGTACTTC
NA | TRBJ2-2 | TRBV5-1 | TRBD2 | CASSPRTSGNPGELFF | TGCGCCAGCAGCCCTCGGACTAGCGGGAACCCCGGGGAGCTGTTTTTT
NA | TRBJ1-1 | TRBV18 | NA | CASSPGLNTEAFF | TGTGCCAGCTCCCCGGGTCTAAACACTGAAGCTTTCTTT
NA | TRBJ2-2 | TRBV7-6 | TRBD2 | CASSLTSGGAVGELFF | TGTGCCAGCAGCCTGACTAGCGGGGGGGCCGTCGGGGAGCTGTTTTTT
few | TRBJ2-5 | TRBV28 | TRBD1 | CASSLGTGVLETQYF | TGTGCCAGCAGTCTCGGGACAGGGGTACTGGAGACCCAGTACTTC
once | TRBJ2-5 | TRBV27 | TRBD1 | CASRLTGGQTQYF | TGTGCCAGCAGATTGACAGGGGGACAGACCCAGTACTTC
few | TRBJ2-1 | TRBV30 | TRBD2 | CAWSALAGPYNEQFF | TGTGCCTGGAGCGCCCTAGCGGGACCGTACAATGAGCAGTTCTTC
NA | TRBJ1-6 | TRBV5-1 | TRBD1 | CASSLIWDRGSPLHF | TGCGCCAGCAGCTTGATTTGGGACAGGGGTTCACCCCTCCACTTT
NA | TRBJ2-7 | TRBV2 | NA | CASRQNSYEQYF | TGTGCCAGCAGACAGAACAGCTACGAGCAGTACTTC